Presented here are 24 T cell receptor beta chains from one specimen sequenced in a study of regulatory T cells in long-lasting Graves disease. Time point meaning: persistent/refractory GD, antithyroid drugs over 5 years with positive TRAb. PBMCs were the source of the RNA used for TCR sequencing. With iRepertoire HTBI primers and Arm-PCR of CDR3 regions, TCR beta libraries were built. TCRdb called the multiplex PCR reads again in MiXCR, with one record for every CDR3 protein. The repertoire includes roughly 500,000 distinct CDR3 sequences, around a fifth of them detected once, and under 15% sits in the top ten. This specimen was peripheral blood mononuclear cells (PBMCs), taken when the disease was refractory, from a patient treated with antithyroid drugs. Receptors were obtained from a female donor with Graves disease.

This clonotype was detected only a few times. A much larger clone differs by one base, so this may be a read error. The chain links TRBV12-3 or TRBV12-4 to TRBJ1-5, with D possibly matching TRBD1 (6 bases). This CDR3 comprises 16 residues. The CDR3 DNA reads as TGTGCCAGCAGTTTAGGTGTGCCCGGGGGGGGCCAGCCCCGGCATTTT. This sequence encodes CASSLGVPGGGQPRHF.

The chain has TRBV20-1 and TRBJ2-7; the match to TRBD2 covers 7 bases. This CDR3 is 13 amino acids long. Germline V gene data show CDR1 as DFQATT and CDR2 as SNEGSKA (reference sequence). Trimming took 5 bases from V and 1 from J; bases not matched to a gene: 5. CDR3: CSAGGDGSYEQYF. The CDR3 DNA is TGCAGTGCTGGGGGGGACGGGTCCTACGAGCAGTACTTC.

This chain uses TRBV6-5 with TRBJ1-5; D unclear. The CDR3 runs 15 residues. V lost 2 bases to trimming and J lost 0 bases, with 8 bases between them. The V gene's germline CDR1 is MNHEY and CDR2 SVGAGI. CDR3: CASSYHDVSNQPQHF. The CDR3 DNA reads TGTGCCAGCAGTTACCATGACGTTAGCAATCAGCCCCAGCATTTT.

This clonotype was picked up many times. This sequence joins TRBV7-2 and TRBJ2-5; D remains unclear. The CDR3 is made up of 14 amino acids. From germline, CDR1 is SGHTA and CDR2 FQGNSA. Trimming stripped 7 bases from V and 6 bases from J, with 18 bases between. The CDR3 loop is CASTFGRIGQTQYF. CDR3 in DNA: TGTGCCAGCACCTTCGGACGGATTGGGCAGACCCAGTACTTC.

This clonotype was recorded once. J is TRBJ2-7 and V is TRBV28; no definite D call. The CDR3 is 15 amino acids. V lost 3 bases and J lost 4, with 16 bases in between. CDR1 MDHEN and CDR2 SYDVKM come from the germline V gene. CDR3 nucleotides: TGTGCCAGCAGTTTCCTCAGTCAGCTTCTTTACGAGCAGTACTTC. The encoded protein is CASSFLSQLLYEQYF.

This clonotype was detected ten times or more. The genes are TRBV28 and TRBJ1-6; no firm D call. The CDR3 has 12 residues. With 7 bases removed from V and 4 bases from J, the gap between germline ends came to 5 bases. Germline values: CDR1 MDHEN, CDR2 SYDVKM. CDR3 bases: TGTGCCAGCAAACAGTATAATTCACCCCTCCACTTT. Translation: CASKQYNSPLHF.

The sample holds many counts of this clonotype. V and J are TRBV2 and TRBJ2-7, with D hard to call. Germline V CDR1 and CDR2: SNHLY, FYNNEI. CDR3 length: 10 amino acids. V was trimmed by 6 bases and J by 5 bases, leaving 5 bases between them. CDR3 DNA sequence: TGTGCCAGCAGACAAAACGAGCAGTACTTC. It codes for CASRQNEQYF.

A remark on this clonotype: With a much larger clone just one base away, this may be a read error. V usage is TRBV6-4 and J usage is TRBJ1-5; D not certain. The CDR3 has 13 residues. Trimming took 10 bases from V and 1 from J, leaving 11 bases between them. Germline-derived CDR1 and CDR2 are MRHNA and SNTAGT. The CDR3 here is CATPERSNQPQHF. CDR3 nucleotides: TGTGCCACTCCCGAGAGGAGCAATCAGCCCCAGCATTTT.

This clonotype was counted at least ten times. V usage is TRBV28 and J usage is TRBJ2-5, with 13 bases lining up with TRBD2. Germline V lookup: CDR1 MDHEN, CDR2 SYDVKM. V was pared by 4 bases and J by 2 bases, with 4 bases of the junction left unmatched. The CDR3 is made up of 16 amino acids. CDR3 residues: CASSSGLAGLQETQYF. The CDR3 DNA reads TGTGCCAGCAGTTCGGGACTAGCGGGGTTGCAAGAGACCCAGTACTTC. The full variable domain, in which reference TRBV28 and TRBJ2-5 provide the parts outside the CDR3, is DVKVTQSSRYLVKRTGEKVFLECVQDMDHENMFWYRQDPGLGLRLIYFSYDVKMKEKGDIPEGYSVSREKKERFSLILESASTNQTSMYLCASSSGLAGLQETQYFGPGTRLLVL.

In its sample, this clonotype was seen many times. The chain joins TRBV12-3 or TRBV12-4 to TRBJ2-5; unclear D gene. The CDR3 loop spans 13 amino acids. V dropped 5 bases and J dropped 10 bases, with 17 bases sitting between them. Written as DNA, the CDR3 is TGTGCCAGCAGTCCAATCCAAAATACTAACCAGTACTTC. This codes for CASSPIQNTNQYF.

With regard to this clonotype: The junction departs from germline at one end; a sequencing error may be responsible. This rearrangement joins TRBV5-1 to TRBJ1-1; the D gene is possibly TRBD1 (5 bases). Germline assignment: CDR1 SGHRS and CDR2 YFSETQ. The CDR3 runs to 16 residues. In DNA, the CDR3 is TGTGCCAGCAGCGGGGGGGTATTACTCGCTAACACTGAAGCTTTCTTT. Translated: CASSGGVLLANTEAFF. The full variable domain, completed using reference TRBV5-1 and TRBJ1-1, is KAGVTQTPRYLIKTRGQQVTLSCSPISGHRSVSWYQQTPGQGLQFLFEYFSETQRNKGNFPGRFSGRQFSNSRSEMNVSTLELGDSALYLCASSGGVLLANTEAFFGQGTRLTVV.

This clonotype occurred many times. The chain recombines TRBV6-5 with TRBJ2-7, with D maybe TRBD1 (5 bases). The V gene's germline CDR1 is MNHEY and CDR2 SVGAGI. V lost 4 bases and J lost 3, with 22 bases in between. The CDR3 runs 17 residues. The CDR3 here is CASSLYAGPMPDYEQYF. CDR3 nucleotides: TGTGCCAGCAGTTTATACGCAGGGCCGATGCCCGACTACGAGCAGTACTTC.

The chain recombines TRBV20-1 with TRBJ1-1, with a possible D match to TRBD1 (6 bases). Germline-derived CDR1 and CDR2 are DFQATT and SNEGSKA (reference sequence). The CDR3 totals 12 residues. In DNA, the CDR3 is TGCAGGGTCAGGGGAATGGTAACTGAAGCTTTCTTT. Its translation: CRVRGMVTEAFF.

The chain joins TRBV2 to TRBJ2-7; 9 nucleotides line up with TRBD1. CDR3 length: 14 amino acids. Germline-derived CDR1 and CDR2 are SNHLY and FYNNEI. Germline trimming cut 11 bases from V and 4 bases from J; bases unmatched to any gene: 12. The CDR3 region is CAGGSYRGPYEQYF. DNA for the CDR3: TGTGCCGGCGGAAGTTACAGGGGGCCATACGAGCAGTACTTC.

The chain recombines TRBV7-9 with TRBJ1-1, with D tentatively TRBD1 (5 bases). The length of the CDR3 is 15 residues. Trimming stripped 3 bases from V and 2 bases from J, with 13 bases between. Germline V gives CDR1 SEHNR, CDR2 FQNEAQ (reference sequence). This CDR3 is CASSFPAGRNTEAFF. DNA for the CDR3: TGTGCCAGCAGCTTCCCCGCAGGGAGAAACACTGAAGCTTTCTTT.

The J gene is TRBJ1-2, the V gene TRBV20-1; 10 bases agree with TRBD1. CDR1 is DFQATT, CDR2 SNEGSKA, per germline (reference sequence). This CDR3 comprises 13 residues. After removal of 0 bases from V and 8 bases from J, the junction contained 3 bases not matched to a gene. CDR3 sequence (DNA): TGCAGTGCTAGAGAGGACAGGGGGGTCGGCTACACCTTC. Amino acid sequence: CSAREDRGVGYTF.

The V gene is TRBV4-3, the J gene TRBJ2-7; TRBD1 might be the D (6 bases). The CDR3 sequence is 16 residues long. The V and J ends lost 0 bases and 0 bases respectively, with 12 bases between them. The germline gives CDR1 LGHNA, CDR2 YSLEER. The CDR3 coding sequence is TGCGCCAGCAGCCAAGATATTACAGGGTACTCCTACGAGCAGTACTTC. This translates into CASSQDITGYSYEQYF.

This clonotype was observed a handful of times. The rearrangement links TRBV18 to TRBJ1-1; D unclear. In germline, CDR1 is KGHSH, CDR2 LQKENI. The CDR3 length is 14 residues. Trimming left V 2 bases short and J 5 bases short, with 12 bases between. CDR3 loop: CASSPAFGNTEAFF. The DNA for the CDR3 is TGTGCCAGCTCACCAGCATTTGGAAATACTGAAGCTTTCTTT. Complete variable domain (other parts from reference TRBV18 and TRBJ1-1): NAGVMQNPRHLVRRRGQEARLRCSPMKGHSHVYWYRQLPEEGLKFMVYLQKENIIDESGMPKERFSAEFPKEGPSILRIQQVVRGDSAAYFCASSPAFGNTEAFFGQGTRLTVV.

This clonotype was seen more than once but under ten times. The gene calls are TRBV9 and TRBJ2-4; possibly TRBD1 for D (5 bases). This CDR3 has 15 residues. V dropped 3 bases and J dropped 5 bases, with 15 bases sitting between them. Germline CDR1 reads SGDLS; CDR2 reads YYNGEE. The CDR3 DNA reads TGTGCCAGCAGCGCCAGGGCTTCTCCAGAAAACATTCAGTACTTC. Amino acid sequence: CASSARASPENIQYF.

There are a few counts of this clonotype. The rearrangement joins TRBV30 to TRBJ1-1; D perhaps matches TRBD1 (6 bases). The ends were cut back, 4 bases at V and 4 bases at J, with 10 bases in the middle. Germline CDR1 GTSNPN, CDR2 SVGIG (reference sequence). CDR3 length: 12 amino acids. DNA of the CDR3: TGTGCCTGGACAGGGGTTGGCACTGAAGCTTTCTTT. It yields the protein CAWTGVGTEAFF.

This clonotype has more than one count but fewer than ten. The rearrangement joins TRBV6-1 to TRBJ1-1, with 8 bases lining up with TRBD1. CDR3 length: 14 residues. J was trimmed by 4 bases and V by 6 bases; bases with no gene match: 7. Germline V gives CDR1 MNHNS, CDR2 SASEGT. CDR3 sequence: CASSQQTGGTEAFF. CDR3 coding DNA: TGTGCCAGCAGCCAACAAACAGGGGGCACTGAAGCTTTCTTT.

This clonotype showed up many times. V usage is TRBV28 and J usage is TRBJ1-1, with 7 bases lining up with TRBD1. V lost 4 bases and J lost 1; bases outside the gene matches: 6. The CDR3 covers 15 residues. Germline V gene lookup returns CDR1 MDHEN and CDR2 SYDVKM. The CDR3 reads CASSSTGLGNTEAFF. The CDR3 bases are TGTGCCAGCAGTTCGACAGGGTTGGGGAACACTGAAGCTTTCTTT.

V and J are TRBV3-1 and TRBJ1-3; 7 bases line up with TRBD1. The CDR3 is 15 amino acids. CDR1 and CDR2 (germline): LGHDT, YNNKEL (reference sequence). J was trimmed by 4 bases and V by 6 bases; bases with no gene match: 9. The CDR3 here is CASSLDRVGGNTIYF. The CDR3 region has the DNA TGTGCCAGCAGTCTCGACAGGGTTGGAGGAAACACCATATATTTT.

This clonotype was recorded a few times. CDR3 amino acids: CASSTSLTSGDTQYF. CDR3 coding DNA: TGTGCCAGTAGTACGTCCCTTACTAGCGGGGATACGCAGTATTTT. The chain recombines TRBV19 with TRBJ2-3, with TRBD2 matching 9 bases. The CDR3 runs 15 residues. CDR1 LNHDA and CDR2 SQIVND come from the germline V gene (reference sequence). The V segment lost 4 bases and the J segment 6 bases; nucleotides outside the gene matches: 8.